This T cell receptor beta chain was recorded in a study of T cells after yellow fever vaccination. Each CDR3 protein is one row after TCRdb ran MiXCR on the 5' RACE reads. The table shows 300,000 or so distinct CDR3 sequences, with roughly 8% occurring only once. Germline V gene lookup returns CDR1 SEHNR and CDR2 FQNEAQ (reference sequence). The CDR3 runs 15 residues. The V end was cut by 1 base, the J end by 4 bases, with 13 bases between. The sequence derives from a man younger than 30 who received the YFV17D yellow fever vaccine. The V and J genes are TRBV7-9 and TRBJ1-2; no clear D gene. The sample here was PBMCs, taken about 49 days after the first yellow fever vaccination. This CDR3 is CASSLVAGYLYGYTF. The CDR3 coding sequence is TGTGCCAGCAGCTTAGTAGCGGGGTACCTCTATGGCTACACCTTC.